The sequence of this TCR beta chain was determined in a study of blood T cell repertoires in COVID-19. Turning to the study itself: Sample material is recorded as cDNA or gDNA derived from T cells, B-cell-depleted T cells, or PBMCs.

The data were produced by immunoSEQ multiplex PCR, yet TCRdb's version contains in-frame clones alone and is incomplete. Among approximately 140,000 clones, about four fifths were seen once, and the ten largest hold under 9.5%. The CDR3 has 15 residues. Germline CDR1 reads LGHNA; CDR2 reads YNFKEQ. V was pared by 4 bases and J by 5 bases, with 18 bases between. The sequence came from a woman over 75 in a cohort sampled during active or convalescent COVID-19. The chain links TRBV4-2 to TRBJ2-7; D is perhaps TRBD2 (6 bases). Sample: peripheral blood. The CDR3 loop reads CASSRKGGASDEQYF. DNA for the CDR3: TGTGCCAGCAGCCGCAAAGGAGGGGCTAGCGACGAGCAGTACTTC.